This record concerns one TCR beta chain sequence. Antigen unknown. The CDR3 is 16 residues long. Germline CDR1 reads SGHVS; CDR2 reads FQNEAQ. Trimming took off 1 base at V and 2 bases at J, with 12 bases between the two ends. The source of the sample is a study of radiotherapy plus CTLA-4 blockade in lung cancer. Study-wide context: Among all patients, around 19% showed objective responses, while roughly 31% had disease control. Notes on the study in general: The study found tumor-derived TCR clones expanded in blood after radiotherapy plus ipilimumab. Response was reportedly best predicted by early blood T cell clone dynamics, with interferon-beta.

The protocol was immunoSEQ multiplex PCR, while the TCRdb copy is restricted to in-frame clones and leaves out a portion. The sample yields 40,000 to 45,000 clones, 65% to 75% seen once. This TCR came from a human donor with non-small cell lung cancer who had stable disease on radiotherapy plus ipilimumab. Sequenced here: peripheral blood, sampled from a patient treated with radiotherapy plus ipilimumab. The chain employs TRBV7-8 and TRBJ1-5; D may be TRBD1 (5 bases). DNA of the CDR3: TGTGCCAGCAGCTTAGTCTGGGCGGGGGGCAATCAGCCCCAGCATTTT. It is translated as CASSLVWAGGNQPQHF.